One and the same sample provided the 26 T cell receptor beta chains below, sequenced in a study of cytomegalovirus exposure and HLA in healthy donors. The PCR contained 60 Vbeta and 13 Jbeta primers. Method: immunoSEQ multiplex PCR; TCRdb's copy keeps in-frame clones and lacks some. The sample shows about 140,000 clones, around three quarters of them seen only once. What was sequenced was PBMCs. The receptors originated from a male donor in good health and CMV-seronegative.

The chain couples TRBV6-1 to TRBJ2-7, with D perhaps TRBD1 (5 bases). From germline, CDR1 is MNHNS and CDR2 SASEGT. Trimming took 4 bases from V and 5 from J, leaving 15 bases between them. The CDR3 is 14 residues long. The CDR3 DNA is TGTGCCAGCAGTGCGGTTAGCTCCAGGGACGAGCAGTACTTC. Protein product: CASSAVSSRDEQYF.

The gene calls are TRBV19 and TRBJ2-7, with D possibly being TRBD2 (5 bases). The V gene's germline CDR1 is LNHDA and CDR2 SQIVND (reference sequence). The CDR3 totals 15 residues. V lost 5 bases and J lost 6, with 20 bases in between. The CDR3 protein is CASSARRVFEGEQYF. Here the CDR3 DNA reads TGTGCCAGTAGTGCAAGACGGGTATTTGAGGGCGAGCAGTACTTC.

This chain connects TRBV7-9 to TRBJ2-2, with 11 bases fitting TRBD1. The CDR3 extends over 13 amino acids. Germline values: CDR1 SEHNR, CDR2 FQNEAQ (reference sequence). With V trimmed by 5 bases and J by 15 bases, 8 bases remained unmatched. This CDR3 is CASSRLGQGVLFF. CDR3 DNA sequence: TGTGCCAGCAGCCGATTGGGACAGGGGGTATTGTTTTTT.

This chain connects TRBV2 to TRBJ2-5; 10 bases fit TRBD2. The CDR3 length is 16 residues. Germline-derived CDR1 and CDR2 are SNHLY and FYNNEI. V shed 6 bases, J shed 4 bases, and the junction held 11 bases outside the gene matches. The CDR3 region is CASREWRASGRETQYF. The CDR3 DNA sequence: TGTGCCAGCAGAGAATGGAGGGCTAGCGGGAGAGAGACCCAGTACTTC.

This clone was counted once. This chain joins TRBV30 and TRBJ1-6, with TRBD1 matching over 7 bases. The germline V gene has CDR1 GTSNPN and CDR2 SVGIG (reference sequence). This CDR3 is built from 14 residues. V lost 3 bases to trimming and J lost 5 bases; unmatched junction nucleotides: 4. Written as DNA, the CDR3 is TGTGCCTGGAGAACCGGGACAGATAATTCACCCCTCCACTTT. The encoded protein is CAWRTGTDNSPLHF.

Comment on this clone: The junction and the germline gene differ at one end; a read error may be behind it. This chain links TRBV7-9 with TRBJ1-2, with 7 nucleotides matching TRBD1. The CDR3 covers 13 residues. Germline V gene sequence: CDR1 SEHNR, CDR2 FQNEAQ (reference sequence). The CDR3 spells CSSSRTGDYGYTF. The CDR3 DNA reads as TGTTCCAGCAGCCGGACAGGAGACTATGGCTACACCTTC.

This chain uses TRBV6-6 with TRBJ1-1, with TRBD1 matching 10 bases. V shed 2 bases and J 5 bases; nucleotides not matched to a gene: 5. Per the germline V gene, CDR1 is MNHNY and CDR2 is SVGAGI (reference sequence). The CDR3 has 15 residues. CDR3 bases: TGTGCCAGCAGTTACCCGGGACAGGGGAAGACTGAAGCTTTCTTT. Encoded protein: CASSYPGQGKTEAFF.

This sequence joins TRBV12-5 and TRBJ2-3; 10 nucleotides align to TRBD2. Germline CDR1 is LGHNT and CDR2 is FRNRAP. This CDR3 is 14 amino acids long. V was pared by 4 bases and J by 3 bases, with 1 base of the junction left unmatched. Here the CDR3 DNA reads TGTGCTAGTGGTTCTAGCGGGGGAACAGATACGCAGTATTTT. The encoded protein is CASGSSGGTDTQYF.

This clone was detected a few times. J is TRBJ1-5 and V is TRBV4-2, with no clear D. Germline-derived CDR1 and CDR2 are LGHNA and YNFKEQ. CDR3 length: 14 amino acids. V shed 4 bases and J shed 5 bases, with 12 bases lying between them. CDR3: CASSPKEAHQPQHF. The CDR3 DNA reads TGTGCCAGCAGCCCCAAGGAGGCTCATCAGCCCCAGCATTTT.

This clone has only a few counts. The J gene is TRBJ1-5, the V gene TRBV10-3; 7 bases align to TRBD1. In germline, CDR1 is ENHRY, CDR2 SYGVKD. The V gene end was trimmed by 4 bases and the J gene end by 0 bases; junction bases not matched to a gene: 9. CDR3 length: 17 residues. The CDR3 region is CAISGDREEGSNQPQHF. The CDR3 nucleotides are TGTGCCATCAGTGGGGACAGAGAGGAGGGTAGCAATCAGCCCCAGCATTTT.

This clone came up a few times. V is TRBV6-4 and J is TRBJ1-6, with D uncertain. Germline assignment: CDR1 MRHNA and CDR2 SNTAGT. There are 17 residues in the CDR3. Trimming took 6 bases from V and 5 from J, leaving 20 bases between them. The CDR3 loop reads CASSLRPGGRDNSPLHF. The CDR3 DNA follows: TGTGCCAGCAGCCTACGCCCGGGCGGGAGGGATAATTCACCCCTCCACTTT.

This sequence joins TRBV4-1 and TRBJ2-7; D is perhaps TRBD1 (7 bases). In germline, CDR1 is MGHRA, CDR2 YSYEKL. This CDR3 region has 13 residues. Trimming left V 2 bases short and J 7 bases short, with 12 bases between. The CDR3 sequence is CASSQPQGREQYF. In nucleotides, the CDR3 is TGCGCCAGCAGCCAACCACAGGGGAGGGAGCAGTACTTC.

The chain combines TRBV7-9 with TRBJ2-1, with 10 bases aligning to TRBD2. Germline CDR1 is SEHNR and CDR2 is FQNEAQ (reference sequence). The trim removed 2 bases at V and 10 bases at J, leaving 2 bases unmatched. The CDR3 covers 13 residues. The CDR3 loop reads CASSLTSGVEQFF. The CDR3 bases are TGTGCCAGCAGCTTAACTAGCGGGGTCGAGCAGTTCTTC.

J is TRBJ2-3 and V is TRBV2, with TRBD2 matching 12 bases. Germline V gene lookup returns CDR1 SNHLY and CDR2 FYNNEI. This CDR3 has 15 amino acids. The V and J ends lost 8 bases and 4 bases, in that order; junction bases with no gene match: 7. The CDR3 sequence: CASGGLAGRADTQYF. CDR3 sequence (DNA): TGTGCCAGCGGAGGACTAGCGGGGAGAGCAGATACGCAGTATTTT.

The rearrangement links TRBV2 to TRBJ2-5, with D possibly TRBD2 on 5 matching bases. V gave up 8 bases and J gave up 3 bases, with 13 bases separating them. CDR3 length: 13 amino acids. CDR1 and CDR2 (germline): SNHLY, FYNNEI. The CDR3 DNA reads as TGTGCCAGCGCACGGGGTTGGAAAGAGACCCAGTACTTC. As protein: CASARGWKETQYF.

The rearrangement links TRBV18 to TRBJ2-7; 8 bases agree with TRBD2. V was pared by 3 bases and J by 4 bases, with 2 bases of the junction left unmatched. The CDR3 is 13 residues long. Germline values: CDR1 KGHSH, CDR2 LQKENI. The CDR3 sequence: CASSPSGGYEQYF. Written as DNA, the CDR3 is TGTGCCAGCTCACCTTCGGGGGGGTACGAGCAGTACTTC.

The chain links TRBV2 to TRBJ2-2; D ambiguous. Germline V lookup: CDR1 SNHLY, CDR2 FYNNEI. The CDR3 runs 12 residues. Trimming removed 1 base at V and 7 bases at J, with 4 bases between. In nucleotides, the CDR3 is TGTGCCAGCAGTGAAGGTATCGGGGAGCTGTTTTTT. Amino acid sequence: CASSEGIGELFF.

The CDR3 region is CARRGGENEQYF. The CDR3 bases are TGTGCCCGCCGGGGGGGAGAGAATGAGCAGTACTTC. The genes are TRBV11-3 and TRBJ2-7; 8 bases agree with TRBD2. Germline V gene lookup returns CDR1 SGHNT and CDR2 YENEEA. CDR3 length: 12 amino acids. V dropped 11 bases and J dropped 7; count of bases not matched to a gene: 10.

J is TRBJ2-7 and V is TRBV5-1; D is unresolved. The CDR3 contains 13 residues. The germline V gene encodes CDR1 SGHRS and CDR2 YFSETQ. The ends were cut back, 0 bases at V and 6 bases at J, with 10 bases in the middle. CDR3 region: CASSLELAREQYF. The CDR3 bases are TGCGCCAGCAGCTTGGAATTAGCCCGCGAGCAGTACTTC.

The J gene is TRBJ1-4, the V gene TRBV30, with 8 bases that match TRBD1. CDR3 length: 18 amino acids. Per the germline V gene, CDR1 is GTSNPN and CDR2 is SVGIG (reference sequence). Losses at the gene ends were 0 bases for V and 0 bases for J; bases not matched to a gene: 9. The CDR3 reads CAWSVRGTGRATNEKLFF. DNA for the CDR3: TGTGCCTGGAGTGTACGAGGGACAGGCCGTGCAACTAATGAAAAACTGTTTTTT.

This clone was recorded once. This sequence joins TRBV28 and TRBJ2-7, with unresolved D. The CDR3 is 12 amino acids. Trimming removed 2 bases at V and 3 bases at J, with 5 bases between. Germline V CDR1 and CDR2: MDHEN, SYDVKM. CDR3 in amino acids: CASSLPLYEQYF. The CDR3 DNA follows: TGTGCCAGCAGTTTACCCCTCTACGAGCAGTACTTC.

CDR3 residues: CASSQIGQGDFNEQFF. The CDR3 coding sequence is TGTGCCAGCAGCCAAATAGGACAGGGGGATTTCAATGAGCAGTTCTTC. The chain joins TRBV14 to TRBJ2-1, with 10 bases matching TRBD1. The CDR3 consists of 16 residues. Germline V gene data show CDR1 as SGHDN and CDR2 as FVKESK. After removal of 2 bases from V and 6 bases from J, the junction contained 7 bases not matched to a gene. The full variable domain, completed using reference TRBV14 and TRBJ2-1, is EAGVTQFPSHSVIEKGQTVTLRCDPISGHDNLYWYRRVMGKEIKFLLHFVKESKQDESGMPNNRFLAERTGGTYSTLKVQPAELEDSGVYFCASSQIGQGDFNEQFFGPGTRLTVL.

This chain connects TRBV5-5 to TRBJ2-6, with 8 positions matching TRBD1. The V and J ends lost 0 bases and 4 bases, in that order; junction bases with no gene match: 6. The length of the CDR3 is 17 residues. Germline V gives CDR1 SGHKS, CDR2 YYEKEE (reference sequence). CDR3: CASSLGTGISGANVLTF. The CDR3 DNA follows: TGTGCCAGCAGCTTGGGGACAGGGATATCGGGGGCCAACGTCCTGACTTTC.

V usage is TRBV6-4 and J usage is TRBJ2-7, with TRBD2 matching 7 bases. Trimming removed 0 bases from V and 3 bases from J; junction bases left unmatched: 14. The CDR3 is 18 residues long. Per germline, CDR1 MRHNA and CDR2 SNTAGT. CDR3 loop: CASSDSPFRLARNYEQYF. The CDR3 DNA sequence: TGTGCCAGCAGTGACTCGCCCTTTAGACTAGCAAGGAACTACGAGCAGTACTTC.

The chain links TRBV16 to TRBJ1-2; D remains ambiguous. The germline V gene has CDR1 KGHSY and CDR2 FQNENV. This CDR3 contains 15 residues. V was pared by 0 bases and J by 2 bases, with 10 bases between. The CDR3 nucleotides read TGTGCCAGCAGCCAATCGTGGGGAGCCAACTATGGCTACACCTTC. This translates into CASSQSWGANYGYTF.

The chain has TRBV5-1 and TRBJ2-7, with TRBD2 identical over 12 bases. This CDR3 comprises 17 residues. The V gene's germline CDR1 is SGHRS and CDR2 YFSETQ. The J segment lost 0 bases and the V segment lost 0 bases, leaving 4 bases of the junction unmatched. In DNA form, the CDR3 reads TGCGCCAGCAGCTTGGGGCCTAGCGGGAGGGCCTCCTACGAGCAGTACTTC. This encodes CASSLGPSGRASYEQYF. Full variable domain (rest looked up from reference TRBV5-1 and TRBJ2-7): KAGVTQTPRYLIKTRGQQVTLSCSPISGHRSVSWYQQTPGQGLQFLFEYFSETQRNKGNFPGRFSGRQFSNSRSEMNVSTLELGDSALYLCASSLGPSGRASYEQYFGPGTRLTVT.